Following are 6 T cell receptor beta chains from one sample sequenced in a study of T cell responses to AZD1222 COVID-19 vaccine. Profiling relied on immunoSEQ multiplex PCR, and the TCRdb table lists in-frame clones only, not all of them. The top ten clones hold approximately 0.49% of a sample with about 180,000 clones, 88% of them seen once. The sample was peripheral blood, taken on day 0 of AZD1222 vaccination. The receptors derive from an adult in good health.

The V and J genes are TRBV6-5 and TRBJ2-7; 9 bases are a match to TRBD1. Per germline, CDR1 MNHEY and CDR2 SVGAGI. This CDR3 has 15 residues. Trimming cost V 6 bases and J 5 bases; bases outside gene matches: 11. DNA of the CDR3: TGTGCCAGCAGCCGTCCCGGACAGGGGTTCCACGAGCAGTACTTC. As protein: CASSRPGQGFHEQYF.

CDR3 protein: CASSQAGGGKTDTQYF. The DNA of the CDR3 is TGTGCCAGCAGCCAAGCGGGCGGGGGGAAGACAGATACGCAGTATTTT. This chain uses TRBV3-1 (or the pseudogene TRBV3-2) with TRBJ2-3, with TRBD2 matching over 8 bases. This CDR3 region has 16 residues. J was trimmed by 3 bases and V by 1 base; bases with no gene match: 6. The germline V gene has CDR1 LGHDT and CDR2 YNNKEL (reference sequence).

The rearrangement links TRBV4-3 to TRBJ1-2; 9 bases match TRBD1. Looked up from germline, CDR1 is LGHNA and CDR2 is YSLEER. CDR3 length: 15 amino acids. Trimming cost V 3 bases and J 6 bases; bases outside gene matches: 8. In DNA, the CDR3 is TGCGCCAGCAGCCAGGATCCGGGACAGGGACATGGCTACACCTTC. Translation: CASSQDPGQGHGYTF.

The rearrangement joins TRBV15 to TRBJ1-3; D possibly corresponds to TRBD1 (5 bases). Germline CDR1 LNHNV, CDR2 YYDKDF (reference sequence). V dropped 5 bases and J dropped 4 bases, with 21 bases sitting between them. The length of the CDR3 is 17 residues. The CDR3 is CATSHPPPETVGNTIYF. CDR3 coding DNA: TGTGCCACCAGCCATCCTCCTCCCGAGACAGTAGGAAACACCATATATTTT.

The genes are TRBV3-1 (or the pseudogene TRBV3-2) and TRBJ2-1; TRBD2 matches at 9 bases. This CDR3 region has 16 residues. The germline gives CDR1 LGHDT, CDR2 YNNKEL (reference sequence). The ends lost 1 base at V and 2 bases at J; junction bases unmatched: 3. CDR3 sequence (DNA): TGTGCCAGCAGCCAAGGGGTAGCGGGGGCCTACAATGAGCAGTTCTTC. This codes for CASSQGVAGAYNEQFF.

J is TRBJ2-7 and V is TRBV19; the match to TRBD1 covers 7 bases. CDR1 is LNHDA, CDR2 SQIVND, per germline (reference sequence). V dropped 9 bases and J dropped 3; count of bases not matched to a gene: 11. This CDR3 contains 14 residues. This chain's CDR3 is CASQQTRQGYEQYF. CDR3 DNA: TGTGCCAGCCAACAGACCCGACAGGGCTACGAGCAGTACTTC.